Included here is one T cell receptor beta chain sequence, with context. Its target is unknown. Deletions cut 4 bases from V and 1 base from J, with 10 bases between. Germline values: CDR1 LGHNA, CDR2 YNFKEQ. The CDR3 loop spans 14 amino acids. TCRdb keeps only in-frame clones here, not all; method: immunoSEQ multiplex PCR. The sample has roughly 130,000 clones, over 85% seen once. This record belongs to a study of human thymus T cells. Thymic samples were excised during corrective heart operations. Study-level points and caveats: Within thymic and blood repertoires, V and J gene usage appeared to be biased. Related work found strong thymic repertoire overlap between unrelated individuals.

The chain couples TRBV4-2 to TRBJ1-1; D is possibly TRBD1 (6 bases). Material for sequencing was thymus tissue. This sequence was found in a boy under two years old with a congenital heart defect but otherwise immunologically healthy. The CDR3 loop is CASSLIRGNTEAFF. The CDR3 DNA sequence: TGTGCCAGCAGCCTTATCAGGGGGAACACTGAAGCTTTCTTT.